This passage covers 12 T cell receptor beta chains from one sample sequenced in a study of tumor and adjacent non-tumor tissue in lung cancer. The template was RNA from unsorted bulk tissue. Three rounds of nested PCR, following a modified ARM-PCR protocol, produced the TCRbeta library. TCRdb re-derived calls from the multiplex PCR reads in MiXCR, one entry per CDR3 protein. The data hold roughly 150,000 distinct CDR3 sequences, with about 71% observed a single time. The material sequenced was lung tumor tissue. The receptor source for this set is a man aged 60 to 75 with small cell lung cancer.

J is TRBJ2-5 and V is TRBV11-2; D call uncertain. Germline CDR1 is SGHAT and CDR2 is FQNNGV. The CDR3 has 12 amino acids. The CDR3 spells CARSLMVGTQYF. CDR3 bases: TGTGCAAGAAGCTTAATGGTTGGGACCCAGTACTTC. The complete variable domain, with remaining parts taken from reference TRBV11-2 and TRBJ2-5, reads EAGVAQSPRYKIIEKRQSVAFWCNPISGHATLYWYQQILGQGPKLLIQFQNNGVVDDSQLPKDRFSAERLKGVDSTLKIQPAKLEDSAVYLCARSLMVGTQYFGPGTRLLVL.

This clonotype came up once. In nucleotides, the CDR3 is TGTGCCTGGAGTTCCCTGCTAGCGGGAGTAGTGAATGAGCAGTTCTTC. Its translation: CAWSSLLAGVVNEQFF. The chain has TRBV30 and TRBJ2-1; TRBD2 aligns across 10 bases. CDR1 is GTSNPN, CDR2 SVGIG, per germline (reference sequence). V was clipped by 2 bases and J by 7 bases; unmatched bases: 11. The CDR3 spans 16 residues.

Worth noting for this clonotype: A much larger clone differs from this one at a single base, so this may be a read error. The chain uses TRBV11-2 and TRBJ2-1; 9 bases agree with TRBD1. The CDR3 spans 22 residues. Germline V gives CDR1 SGHAT, CDR2 FQNNGV. In nucleotides, the CDR3 is TGTGCCAGCAGCTACCGGCGGCGAAACACAGGGGGCTTAGGGTCATCTTTCGATGAGCAGTCCTTC. Protein product: CASSYRRRNTGGLGSSFDEQSF.

This clonotype was detected only a few times. This chain links TRBV12-5 with TRBJ2-3; a possible D gene is TRBD2 (5 bases). The ends were cut back, 1 base at V and 11 bases at J, with 13 bases in the middle. Germline V gene lookup returns CDR1 LGHNT and CDR2 FRNRAP. There are 13 residues in the CDR3. The CDR3 DNA reads as TGTGCTAGTGGTTTGGGCGGGCAGTCGGTGCAGTATTTT. Amino acid sequence: CASGLGGQSVQYF.

As for this clonotype: One junction end disagrees with the germline gene, perhaps due to a read error. V gene TRBV6-5 combines with J gene TRBJ1-2; D remains ambiguous. The CDR3 length is 14 residues. The germline V gene encodes CDR1 MNHEY and CDR2 SVGAGI. This CDR3 is CASSGARHRYDYTF. Written as DNA, the CDR3 is TGTGCCAGCAGTGGAGCCAGGCATCGCTATGACTACACCTTC.

On this clonotype: The final CDR3 position lacks the conserved phenylalanine or tryptophan, pointing to a likely read error. Because the CDR3's place on the DNA is in doubt, the DNA is left out and the CDR3 is given as listed by TCRdb. The chain combines TRBV11-3 with TRBJ1-1. The germline V gene has CDR1 SGHNT and CDR2 YENEEA. The CDR3 has 15 amino acids, counting both end residues. The CDR3 spells CASSPAGVRGTETFI.

J is TRBJ2-5 and V is TRBV20-1; D unresolved. The CDR3 has 11 residues. Germline V lookup: CDR1 DFQATT, CDR2 SNEGSKA (reference sequence). V was pared by 7 bases and J by 4 bases, with 10 bases between. The CDR3 here is CSEWSVETQYF. The DNA of the CDR3 is TGCAGTGAGTGGAGTGTAGAGACCCAGTACTTC.

The rearrangement uses TRBV6-1 and TRBJ2-1, with TRBD2 matching over 8 bases. The CDR3 totals 15 residues. With V trimmed by 9 bases and J by 6 bases, 13 bases remained unmatched. Per germline, CDR1 MNHNS and CDR2 SASEGT. CDR3 amino acids: CASSWWGLEVNEQFF. CDR3 in DNA: TGTGCCAGTAGCTGGTGGGGACTAGAGGTCAATGAGCAGTTCTTC.

This clonotype appeared once. One end of the junction does not line up with germline, which may come from a read error. The J gene is TRBJ2-2, the V gene TRBV11-2, with a weak D call TRBD1 (6 bases). The CDR3 length is 13 residues. Per germline, CDR1 SGHAT and CDR2 FQNNGV. The CDR3 protein is CVSSSGVAGELFF. CDR3 nucleotide sequence: TGTGTCAGCAGCTCAGGGGTGGCCGGGGAGCTGTTTTTT.

The sample holds many counts of this clonotype. The chain links TRBV6-1 to TRBJ1-5, with D unclear. V was clipped by 6 bases and J by 3 bases, with 18 bases between them. CDR1 and CDR2 (germline): MNHNS, SASEGT. The CDR3 has 16 residues. CDR3 loop: CASRPISGDANQPQHF. The CDR3 DNA reads TGTGCCAGCAGACCTATTTCCGGAGACGCCAATCAGCCCCAGCATTTT.

On this clonotype: Here the CDR3 omits its conserved ending phenylalanine or tryptophan, so a read error is the likely source. CDR3 sequence reads: CASSLQGLHQETQYL. As DNA, the CDR3 is TGTGCCAGCAGCTTACAGGGACTACACCAAGAGACCCAGTACCTC. The chain has TRBV11-2 and TRBJ2-5, with 7 bases fitting TRBD2. The CDR3 extends over 15 amino acids. With 2 bases clipped from V and 0 bases from J, the junction kept 3 bases outside the gene matches. Germline CDR1 and CDR2: SGHAT and FQNNGV.

This chain joins TRBV6-1 and TRBJ1-6; D remains ambiguous. This CDR3 region has 14 residues. Per germline, CDR1 MNHNS and CDR2 SASEGT. V gave up 4 bases and J gave up 10 bases, with 14 bases separating them. CDR3 residues: CASSVWNARSPLHF. The CDR3 DNA sequence: TGTGCCAGCAGTGTTTGGAACGCGAGGTCACCCCTCCACTTT.